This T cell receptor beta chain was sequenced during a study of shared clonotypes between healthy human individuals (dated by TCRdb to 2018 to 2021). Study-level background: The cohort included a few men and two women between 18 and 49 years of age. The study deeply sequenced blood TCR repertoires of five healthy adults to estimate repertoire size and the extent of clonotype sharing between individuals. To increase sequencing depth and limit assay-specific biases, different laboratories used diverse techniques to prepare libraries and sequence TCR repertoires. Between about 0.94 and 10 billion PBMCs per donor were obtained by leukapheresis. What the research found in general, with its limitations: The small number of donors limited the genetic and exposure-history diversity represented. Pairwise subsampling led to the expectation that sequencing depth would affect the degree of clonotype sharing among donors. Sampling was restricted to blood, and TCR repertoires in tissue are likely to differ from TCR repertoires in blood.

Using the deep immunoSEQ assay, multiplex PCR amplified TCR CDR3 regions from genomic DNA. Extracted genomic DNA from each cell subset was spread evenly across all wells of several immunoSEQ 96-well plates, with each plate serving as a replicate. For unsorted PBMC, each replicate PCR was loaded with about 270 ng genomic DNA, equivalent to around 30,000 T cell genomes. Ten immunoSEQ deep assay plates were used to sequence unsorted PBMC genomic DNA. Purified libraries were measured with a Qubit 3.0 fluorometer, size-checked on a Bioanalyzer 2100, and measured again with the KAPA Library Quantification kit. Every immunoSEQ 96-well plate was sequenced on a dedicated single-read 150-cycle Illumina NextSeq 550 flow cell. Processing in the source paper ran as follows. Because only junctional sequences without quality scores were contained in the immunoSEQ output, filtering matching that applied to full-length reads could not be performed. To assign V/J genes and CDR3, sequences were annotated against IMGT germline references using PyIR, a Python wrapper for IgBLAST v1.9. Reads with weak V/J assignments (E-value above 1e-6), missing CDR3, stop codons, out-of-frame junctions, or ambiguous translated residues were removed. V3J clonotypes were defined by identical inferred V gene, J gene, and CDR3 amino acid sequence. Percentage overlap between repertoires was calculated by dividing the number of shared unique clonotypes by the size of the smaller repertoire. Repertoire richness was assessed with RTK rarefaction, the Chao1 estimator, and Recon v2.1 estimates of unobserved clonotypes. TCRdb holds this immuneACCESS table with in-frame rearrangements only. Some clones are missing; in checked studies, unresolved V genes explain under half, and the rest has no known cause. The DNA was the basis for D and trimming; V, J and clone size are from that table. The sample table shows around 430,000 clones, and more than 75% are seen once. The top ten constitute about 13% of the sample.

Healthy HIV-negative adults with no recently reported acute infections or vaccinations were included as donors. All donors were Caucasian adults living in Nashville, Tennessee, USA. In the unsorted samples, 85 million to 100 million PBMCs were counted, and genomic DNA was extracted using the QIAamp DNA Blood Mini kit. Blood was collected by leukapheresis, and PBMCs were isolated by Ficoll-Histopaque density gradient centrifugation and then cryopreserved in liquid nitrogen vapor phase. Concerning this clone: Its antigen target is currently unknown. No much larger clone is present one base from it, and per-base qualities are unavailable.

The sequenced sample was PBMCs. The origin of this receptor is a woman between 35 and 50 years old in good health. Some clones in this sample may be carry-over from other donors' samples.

The CDR3 region has the sequence CASSQEDPGAGGAYEQYF. Here is the DNA: TGCGCCAGCAGCCAAGAGGACCCCGGCGCGGGAGGAGCCTACGAGCAGTACTTC. The chain couples TRBV4-1 to TRBJ2-7; 8 junctional bases match TRBD2. Unmatched junction bases come to 12, with V trimmed by 0 bases and J by 2 bases. The CDR3 sequence holds 18 residues, the cysteine and phenylalanine included. The entry retains the CDR3 DNA only, 54 bases that are in frame from base 1. CDR1 is given as MGHRA and CDR2 as YSYEKL, both from the germline V gene.